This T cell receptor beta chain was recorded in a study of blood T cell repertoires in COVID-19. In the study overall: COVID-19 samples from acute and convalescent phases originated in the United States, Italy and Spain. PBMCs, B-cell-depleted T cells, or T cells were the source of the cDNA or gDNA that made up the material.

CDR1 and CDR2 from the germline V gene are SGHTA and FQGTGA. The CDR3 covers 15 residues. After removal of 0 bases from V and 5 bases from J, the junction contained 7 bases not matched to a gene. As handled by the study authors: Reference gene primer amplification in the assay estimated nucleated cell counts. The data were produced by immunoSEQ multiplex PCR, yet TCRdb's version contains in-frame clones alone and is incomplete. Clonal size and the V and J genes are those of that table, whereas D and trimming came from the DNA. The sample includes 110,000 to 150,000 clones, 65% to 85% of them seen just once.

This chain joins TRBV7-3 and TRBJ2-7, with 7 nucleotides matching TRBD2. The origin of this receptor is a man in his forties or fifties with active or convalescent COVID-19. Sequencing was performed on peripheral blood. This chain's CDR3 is CASSLTGGGRDEQYF. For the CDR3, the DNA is TGTGCCAGCAGCTTAACTGGCGGAGGGAGGGACGAGCAGTACTTC.